This T cell receptor (beta chain) is from a study of cytomegalovirus exposure and HLA in healthy donors (dated by TCRdb to 2017 to 2019). At the level of the whole study: In an earlier analysis of around 540 of the donors, less than 350 Gb of sequence data and approximately 100 million unique TCR beta sequences from about 190 million T cells were reported. Roughly 300 gigabases of sequencing data and approximately 85 million unique TCR sequences were included in an early release covering over 600 HLA-typed donors. Of the approximately 400 genotyped donors, around 81% fell in the genetic ancestry cluster associated with self-reported Caucasian donors. The study was designed to test whether signatures of past pathogen exposure could be identified by cataloging public T cell receptors. The study used immunosequencing to profile the T cell repertoires of approximately 690 subjects and linked those repertoires to cytomegalovirus serostatus. A separate validation cohort of more than 100 different subjects was used in addition to the roughly 640-subject first cohort. High-throughput TCR immunosequencing, statistical association of individual TCRs with disease status, and machine learning were combined to predict cytomegalovirus infection status. In a later analysis, previously published TCR beta repertoires from about 640 donors were re-analyzed and high-resolution HLA genotyping was added so that TCR occurrence patterns could be studied. Rather than drawing on any new phenotypic data, the later analysis identified candidate immune exposures from TCR beta sequences and the way those sequences occurred across donors. To decide whether each TCR beta V gene segment behaved as functional or pseudogenic, an earlier analysis of approximately 590 of the donors relied on high-throughput TCR beta sequencing. Donor age, sex, ethnicity and CMV serostatus were collected together with the repertoire data. Genome-wide SNP genotypes for about 65% of the roughly 670 donors were used in a later genetic analysis, which treated that subset as a discovery cohort. Every repertoire in the discovery cohort had been generated on one and the same sequencing platform. HLA typing covered class I and class II loci at four-digit resolution. Typing coverage varied by locus: roughly 629-630 donors for A, B, C, DRB1 and DQB1; under 550 for DQA1; over 600 for DPA1; some 470 for DPB1. Roughly 5 DR-DQ haplotypes were handled as single units for association and clustering because linkage in the cohort was strong. Among a few hundred genotyped donors of the cohort, an average of about 240,000 unique TCR beta nucleotide sequences were sequenced per donor, around 18% of them non-productive.

The cohort was made up of approximately 670 healthy bone marrow donors. At the time of sampling, every cohort member was nominally healthy, though immune exposures that went unrecorded were likely present. The donor was CMV seropositive and belonged to the group of 250 to 350 seropositive cohort members. A peripheral blood sample was collected from each donor, and TCR beta sequencing was performed on peripheral blood mononuclear cells. Genomic DNA was extracted from the blood cell samples with the Qiagen DNeasy Blood Extraction Kit. Overall study outcomes, separate from this receptor: A later analysis found that TCR association rates varied across HLA loci, with DRB1 alleles showing the most associated TCRs and HLA-C alleles the fewest. While some public TCRs were present in many individuals, most TCR sequences turned up only very rarely across donors. In a later analysis, HLA-associated TCR beta chains were found to be more clonally expanded and to have lower generation probabilities than equally common non-associated chains. The classifier was reported to diagnose cytomegalovirus status with high specificity and sensitivity in both the original and validation cohorts. CMV serostatus was the only immune exposure information available for the cohort. In a later analysis, around 15,000 TCR beta sequences were associated with specific HLA alleles at a false discovery rate of 0.05. Compared with the roughly 700-donor mean, donors in an Asian-associated ancestry cluster had fewer N-insertions in productive TCRs, according to a later genetic analysis. In an earlier analysis of over 550 of the donors, most TCR beta V segments were observed in productive rearrangements about 87% or about 30% of the time, broadly matching IMGT annotations. Only TCR beta chains were sequenced in this cohort, and the absence of alpha or paired-chain data limited detectable features. A group of highly shared sequence variants was considered likely to be a technical artifact of the sequencing pipeline. Several of the top co-occurrence clusters appeared to be linked to parvovirus B19, influenza, CMV and Epstein-Barr virus, according to a later analysis. Approximately 18 rarely observed V segments, including chromosome 9 orphons, were excluded from the earlier analysis of several hundred of the donors because counts were too low. The study listed 164 TCR beta chains as associated with cytomegalovirus. A later analysis found that most CMV-associated TCR beta chains appeared HLA-restricted, with HLA associations seemingly driven largely by CMV exposure. Roughly uniform sequencing depth across donors was assumed in presence/absence analyses, although this assumption may not hold. Because some donors lacked HLA typing at each locus, the association tests relied only on the typed subset. In a later genetic analysis, a missense DCLRE1C variant was associated with V-gene and J-gene trimming of TCR beta chains, and the association was replicated in an independent cohort. Correlated functional status among segregating V segments might be attributable to linkage disequilibrium, but an unknown experimental factor could not be ruled out. The authors suggested that the approach could potentially be generalized to other disease states and immunological phenotypes. A further reported finding was that TCR beta sequences accurately predicted the HLA-A and HLA-B alleles for most subjects in the first cohort. Some IMGT-functional V segments, including TRBV6-2 and TRBV6-3, could not be distinguished by the 87-base-pair reads and were therefore excluded. In vitro tests confirmed that a few of the cytomegalovirus-associated TCR beta chains recognize cytomegalovirus antigens. Assigning TCR associations to individual alleles was difficult when HLA alleles, especially DR and DQ, strongly co-occurred.

About this clone itself: There is no known antigen for this receptor. No base quality information exists; no much larger clone differs at one position.

V is pruned by 5 bases and J by 5 bases, leaving 7 bases of the junction without a gene match. Measured from the cysteine to the phenylalanine, the CDR3 is 15 residues long. Only CDR3 DNA remains: 45 bases, in frame from the first base. CDR1 is given as MNHEY and CDR2 as SMNVEV, both from the germline V gene (reference sequence). Library generation was performed with the immunoSEQ multiplex PCR assay. The multiplex PCR relied on a mix of 60 forward primers for TCR Vbeta segments and 13 reverse primers for TCR Jbeta segments. A multiplex PCR assay on genomic DNA amplified the CDR3 region of rearranged TCR beta genes. The Illumina HiSeq System was used to sequence the amplified TCR beta libraries as 87-base-pair reads. For the original study's pipeline: Across the 500 to 700 repertoires, a later analysis counted 78 million or so unique TCR beta chains, around 11 million of which were shared by at least two donors. To remove PCR and sequencing errors, raw reads were error-corrected and collapsed into unique sequences using a nearest-neighbor algorithm that merged closely related sequences. CDR3 sequences were aligned to IMGT reference sequences to assign V, D and J gene segments. For a sequence to be retained, a match of at least six nucleotides was required to both a V gene segment and a J gene segment. A rearrangement counted as productive if the CDR3 had no stop codons and remained in frame with V and J, and every other rearrangement counted as non-productive. CDR3 was defined according to IMGT convention as the region running from the second conserved V-encoded cysteine to the conserved J-encoded phenylalanine. In an earlier analysis of roughly 610 of the donors, sequences lacking an unambiguous match to a single V gene segment were excluded. An earlier analysis of over 450 of the donors classified V segments as functional when productive rearrangements were above 56.7% and as segregating when the standard deviation between donors was above 5%. A statistical classification framework was built to diagnose cytomegalovirus status from the catalog of TCR beta chain sequences. A later analysis assigned V and J genes by comparing TCR nucleotide sequences with IMGT/GENE-DB human TR gene sequences. A later analysis assigned CDR3 sequences and most-parsimonious VDJ recombination scenarios with the TCRdist pipeline. A later analysis defined each TCR beta chain by its CDR3 amino acid sequence plus V-gene family, and excluded reads lacking a unique V-gene family. As a way to deal with suspected cross-contamination and a sequencing artifact, a later analysis dropped hundreds of nucleotide sequences that were highly shared and had low generation probability. In a later analysis, a clonal expansion index for each public chain was calculated from normalized within-repertoire ranks of inferred template counts. Generation probabilities in a later analysis came from a VDJ recombination model fitted to out-of-frame rearrangements, and those results were checked against IGoR. A later analysis scored TCR-TCR, TCR-HLA and TCR-CMV co-occurrence with hypergeometric tests, applying a repertoire-size bias correction to TCR pairs. A later analysis estimated false discovery rates by permuting HLA or CMV assignments 20 times. In a later analysis, co-occurring TCRs were grouped with DBSCAN, and TCRdist sequence similarity was added when clustering was performed within HLA-allele-positive subsets. For co-occurrence clustering, repertoires with fewer than 30,000 or more than 120,000 public chains were excluded, along with five repertoires with anomalous nucleotide sharing. In TCRdb, the immuneACCESS table is reduced to in-frame sequences with V and J assigned. These tables do not hold every clone; where another copy was compared, an unresolved V gene accounts for under half, and the others remain unexplained. From that table come the V and J calls and clone size; the DNA was used to work out D and trimming. Here the sample has about 200,000 clones; roughly 82% occur a single time. Nearly 6% of the sample lies in the top ten.

Sequenced sample: PBMCs. The chain was built from TRBV27 and TRBJ1-4, and TRBD1 aligns with 8 junction nucleotides. The sequence came from a middle-aged man in good health and CMV-seropositive. The encoded CDR3 is CASSIGTGANEKLFF. The DNA reads TGTGCCAGCAGTATAGGGACAGGAGCGAATGAAAAACTGTTTTTT.